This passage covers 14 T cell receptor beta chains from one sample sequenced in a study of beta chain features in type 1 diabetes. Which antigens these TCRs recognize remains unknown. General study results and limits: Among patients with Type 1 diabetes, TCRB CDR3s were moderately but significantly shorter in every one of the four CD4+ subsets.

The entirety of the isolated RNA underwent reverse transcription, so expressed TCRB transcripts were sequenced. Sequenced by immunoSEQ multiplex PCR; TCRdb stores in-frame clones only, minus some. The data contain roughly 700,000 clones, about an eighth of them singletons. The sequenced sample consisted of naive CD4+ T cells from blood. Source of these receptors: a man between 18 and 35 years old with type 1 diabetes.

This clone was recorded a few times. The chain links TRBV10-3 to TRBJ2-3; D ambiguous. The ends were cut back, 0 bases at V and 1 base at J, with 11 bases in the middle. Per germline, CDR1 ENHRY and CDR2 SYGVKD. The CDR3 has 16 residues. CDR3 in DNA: TGTGCCATCAGTGAGTCGGCAGGCCTGGGCACAGATACGCAGTATTTT. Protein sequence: CAISESAGLGTDTQYF.

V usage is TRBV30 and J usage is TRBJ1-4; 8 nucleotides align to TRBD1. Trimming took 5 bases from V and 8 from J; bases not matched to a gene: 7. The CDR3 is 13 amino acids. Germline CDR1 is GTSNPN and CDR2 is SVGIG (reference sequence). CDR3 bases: TGTGCCTGGGAAGGACAGGGAGGGGAAAAACTGTTTTTT. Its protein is CAWEGQGGEKLFF.

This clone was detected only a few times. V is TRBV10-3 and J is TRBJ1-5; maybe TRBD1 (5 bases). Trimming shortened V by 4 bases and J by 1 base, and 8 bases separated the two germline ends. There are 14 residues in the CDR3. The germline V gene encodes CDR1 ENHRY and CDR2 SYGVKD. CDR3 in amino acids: CAISGGASNQPQHF. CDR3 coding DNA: TGTGCCATCAGTGGAGGGGCAAGCAATCAGCCCCAGCATTTT.

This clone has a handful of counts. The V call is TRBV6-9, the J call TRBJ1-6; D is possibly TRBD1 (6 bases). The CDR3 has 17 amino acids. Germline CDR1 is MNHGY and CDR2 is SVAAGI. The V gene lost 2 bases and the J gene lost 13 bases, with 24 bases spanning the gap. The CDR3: CASSYHPGPGHRLPLHF. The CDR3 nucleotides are TGTGCCAGCAGTTATCACCCCGGGCCGGGACACCGGTTGCCCCTCCACTTT.

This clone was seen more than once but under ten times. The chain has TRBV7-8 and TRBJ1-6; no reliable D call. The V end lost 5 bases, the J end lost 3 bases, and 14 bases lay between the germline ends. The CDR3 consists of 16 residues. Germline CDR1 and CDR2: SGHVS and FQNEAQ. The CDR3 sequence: CASSPRREHYNSPLHF. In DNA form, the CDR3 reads TGTGCCAGCAGCCCTAGGAGGGAACACTATAATTCACCCCTCCACTTT.

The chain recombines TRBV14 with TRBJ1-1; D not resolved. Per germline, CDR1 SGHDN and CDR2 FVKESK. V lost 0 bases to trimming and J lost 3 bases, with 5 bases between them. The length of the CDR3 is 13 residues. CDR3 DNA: TGTGCCAGCAGCCAAGACACCTACACTGAAGCTTTCTTT. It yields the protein CASSQDTYTEAFF.

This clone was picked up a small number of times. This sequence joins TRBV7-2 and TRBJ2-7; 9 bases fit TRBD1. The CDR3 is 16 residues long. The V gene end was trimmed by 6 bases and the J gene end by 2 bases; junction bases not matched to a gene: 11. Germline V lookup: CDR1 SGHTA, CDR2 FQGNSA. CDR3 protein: CASSSTPGQGPYEQYF. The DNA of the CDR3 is TGTGCCAGCAGTTCGACCCCGGGACAGGGACCCTACGAGCAGTACTTC.

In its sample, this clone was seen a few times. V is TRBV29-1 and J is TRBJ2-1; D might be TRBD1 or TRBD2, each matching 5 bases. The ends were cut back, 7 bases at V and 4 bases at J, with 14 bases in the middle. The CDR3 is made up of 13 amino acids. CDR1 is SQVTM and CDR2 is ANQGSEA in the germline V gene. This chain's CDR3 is CSAEGQSYNEQFF. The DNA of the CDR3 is TGCAGCGCCGAGGGGCAGTCGTACAATGAGCAGTTCTTC.

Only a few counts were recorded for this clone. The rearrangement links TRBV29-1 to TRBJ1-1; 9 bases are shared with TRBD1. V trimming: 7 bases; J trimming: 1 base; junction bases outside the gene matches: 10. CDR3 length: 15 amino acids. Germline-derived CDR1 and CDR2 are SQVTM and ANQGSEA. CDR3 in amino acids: CSAGSPGQGNTEAFF. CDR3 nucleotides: TGCAGCGCTGGATCTCCGGGACAGGGGAACACTGAAGCTTTCTTT.

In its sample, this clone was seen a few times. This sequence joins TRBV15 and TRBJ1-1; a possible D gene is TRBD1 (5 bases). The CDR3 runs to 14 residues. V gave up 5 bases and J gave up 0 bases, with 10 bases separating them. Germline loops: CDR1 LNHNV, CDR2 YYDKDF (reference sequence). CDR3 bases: TGTGCCACCAGCGGGGGACCGCTGAACACTGAAGCTTTCTTT. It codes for CATSGGPLNTEAFF.

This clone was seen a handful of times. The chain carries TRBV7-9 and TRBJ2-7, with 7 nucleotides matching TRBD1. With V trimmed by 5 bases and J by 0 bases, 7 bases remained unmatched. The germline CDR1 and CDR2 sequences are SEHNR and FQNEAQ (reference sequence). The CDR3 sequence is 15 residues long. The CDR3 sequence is CASSRDSPISYEQYF. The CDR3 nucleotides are TGTGCCAGCAGCCGGGACAGTCCAATCTCCTACGAGCAGTACTTC.

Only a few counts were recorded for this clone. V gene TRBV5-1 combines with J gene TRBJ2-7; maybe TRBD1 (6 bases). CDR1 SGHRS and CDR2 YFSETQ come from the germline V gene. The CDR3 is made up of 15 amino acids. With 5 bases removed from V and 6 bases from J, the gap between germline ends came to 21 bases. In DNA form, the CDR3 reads TGCGCCAGCAGACGCGCCCCTACAGGGTTCGGCGAGCAGTACTTC. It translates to CASRRAPTGFGEQYF.

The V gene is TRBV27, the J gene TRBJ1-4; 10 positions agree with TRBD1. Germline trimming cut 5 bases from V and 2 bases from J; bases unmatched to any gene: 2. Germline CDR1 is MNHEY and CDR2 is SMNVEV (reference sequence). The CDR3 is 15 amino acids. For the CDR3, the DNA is TGTGCCAGCAGTGAGACAGGGGGCACTAATGAAAAACTGTTTTTT. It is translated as CASSETGGTNEKLFF.

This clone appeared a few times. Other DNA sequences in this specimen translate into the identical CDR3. CDR3 amino acids: CASSLQGARETQYF. The CDR3 bases are TGTGCCAGCAGCCTACAGGGGGCTAGGGAGACCCAGTACTTC. V and J are TRBV5-4 and TRBJ2-5; the match to TRBD1 covers 9 bases. The CDR3 length is 14 residues. Germline assignment: CDR1 SGHNT and CDR2 YYREEE (reference sequence). Unmatched junction bases numbered 6, after V lost 4 bases and J lost 5 bases. Together with reference TRBV5-4 and TRBJ2-5, the CDR3 gives the full variable domain: ETGVTQSPTHLIKTRGQQVTLRCSSQSGHNTVSWYQQALGQGPQFIFQYYREEENGRGNFPPRFSGLQFPNYSSELNVNALELDDSALYLCASSLQGARETQYFGPGTRLLVL.